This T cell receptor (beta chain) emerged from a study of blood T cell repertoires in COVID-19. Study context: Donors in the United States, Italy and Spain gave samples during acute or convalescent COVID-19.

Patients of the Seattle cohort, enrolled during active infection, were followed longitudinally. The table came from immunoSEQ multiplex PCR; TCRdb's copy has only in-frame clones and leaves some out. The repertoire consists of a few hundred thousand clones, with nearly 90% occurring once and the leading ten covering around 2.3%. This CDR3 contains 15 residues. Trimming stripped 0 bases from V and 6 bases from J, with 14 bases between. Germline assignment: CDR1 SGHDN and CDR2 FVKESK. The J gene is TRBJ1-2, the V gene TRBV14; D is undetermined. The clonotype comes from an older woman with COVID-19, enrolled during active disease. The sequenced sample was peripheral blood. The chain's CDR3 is CASSQDIQASHGYTF. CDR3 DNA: TGTGCCAGCAGCCAAGATATTCAGGCCTCTCATGGCTACACCTTC. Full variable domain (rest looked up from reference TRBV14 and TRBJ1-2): EAGVTQFPSHSVIEKGQTVTLRCDPISGHDNLYWYRRVMGKEIKFLLHFVKESKQDESGMPNNRFLAERTGGTYSTLKVQPAELEDSGVYFCASSQDIQASHGYTFGSGTRLTVV.